The TCR beta chain described here comes from a study of siplizumab effects on memory and regulatory T cells. Study-wide findings and caveats: In controls, about 28% of mappable alloreactive CD4+ clones were Treg-derived on average, versus just under 70% with siplizumab. The authors did not confirm suppressive function in proliferating Tregs from siplizumab cultures.

The method was immunoSEQ multiplex PCR; TCRdb's version includes in-frame clones alone and lacks a portion of them. Of roughly 100,000 clones in the sample, approximately 90% were seen once. The germline gives CDR1 LNHDA, CDR2 SQIVND (reference sequence). This CDR3 has 15 residues. V gave up 5 bases and J gave up 3 bases, with 17 bases separating them. A remark on this clone: The target antigen is unknown.

The chain employs TRBV19 and TRBJ2-7, with D perhaps TRBD1 or TRBD2 (5 bases each). This TCR came from a human donor in good health. Sequencing was carried out using CD4+ T cells sorted from blood. The CDR3 loop is CASSGPGAGDYEQYF. In DNA form, the CDR3 reads TGTGCCAGTAGTGGGCCCGGGGCCGGCGACTACGAGCAGTACTTC.